What follows are 20 T cell receptor beta chains derived from one specimen sequenced in a study of blood T cell repertoires in COVID-19. The assay was immunoSEQ multiplex PCR, and TCRdb's table has in-frame clones only and misses some. The sample lists 160,000 or so clones, approximately 83% seen once, with approximately 1.5% in the top ten. Sample: peripheral blood. These receptors all come from a human donor in a cohort sampled during active COVID-19.

The chain recombines TRBV6-1 with TRBJ1-5; 9 bases match TRBD1. V lost 3 bases to trimming and J lost 5 bases; unmatched junction nucleotides: 5. Looked up from germline, CDR1 is MNHNS and CDR2 is SASEGT. This CDR3 has 15 amino acids. CDR3 in amino acids: CASSDDGQGYQPQHF. The CDR3 coding sequence is TGTGCCAGCAGTGACGACGGACAGGGGTATCAGCCCCAGCATTTT.

V usage is TRBV28 and J usage is TRBJ1-4, with 12 bases matching TRBD1. CDR3 length: 15 residues. V lost 6 bases, J lost 8 bases, and 7 bases stayed unmatched. Germline V gene sequence: CDR1 MDHEN, CDR2 SYDVKM. The CDR3 is CASSLSGTGGEKLFF. CDR3 DNA: TGTGCCAGCAGCCTTTCCGGGACAGGGGGCGAAAAACTGTTTTTT.

The gene calls are TRBV3-1 (or the pseudogene TRBV3-2) and TRBJ2-7; 16 positions match TRBD2. Per the germline V gene, CDR1 is LGHDT and CDR2 is YNNKEL (reference sequence). The CDR3 consists of 17 residues. Germline trimming cut 3 bases from V and 6 bases from J; bases unmatched to any gene: 8. For the CDR3, the DNA is TGTGCCAGCAGCCACGTTGGGACTAGCGGGAGGGTCGGCGAGCAGTACTTC. Its translation is CASSHVGTSGRVGEQYF.

The V gene is TRBV5-6, the J gene TRBJ1-6; D may be TRBD1 (5 bases). V was trimmed by 0 bases and J by 10 bases, leaving 17 bases between them. Germline-derived CDR1 and CDR2 are SGHDT and YYEEEE. The CDR3 is 16 residues long. The CDR3: CASSLAKSRVGSPLHF. In DNA, the CDR3 is TGTGCCAGCAGCTTGGCCAAGTCCAGGGTTGGCTCACCCCTCCACTTT. Drawing the rest from reference TRBV5-6 and TRBJ1-6, the complete variable domain is DAGVTQSPTHLIKTRGQQVTLRCSPKSGHDTVSWYQQALGQGPQFIFQYYEEEERQRGNFPDRFSGHQFPNYSSELNVNALLLGDSALYLCASSLAKSRVGSPLHFGNGTRLTVT.

This rearrangement joins TRBV19 to TRBJ1-5; a weak D match, TRBD1 (6 bases). The length of the CDR3 is 13 residues. V was pared by 4 bases and J by 9 bases, with 13 bases between. Germline loops: CDR1 LNHDA, CDR2 SQIVND (reference sequence). CDR3: CASSTDSQRPQHF. CDR3 sequence (DNA): TGTGCCAGTAGTACGGACAGCCAACGGCCCCAGCATTTT.

This clone has more than one count but fewer than ten. The rearrangement uses TRBV18 and TRBJ1-6; TRBD1 is a possible D gene (6 bases). Germline values: CDR1 KGHSH, CDR2 LQKENI. The CDR3 is 14 amino acids. V lost 5 bases to trimming and J lost 7 bases, with 12 bases between them. This CDR3 reads CASSTGTANSPLHF. Written as DNA, the CDR3 is TGTGCCAGCTCAACAGGGACGGCCAATTCACCCCTCCACTTT.

This chain connects TRBV6-1 to TRBJ1-5; D is uncertain. V dropped 1 base and J dropped 7 bases, with 8 bases sitting between them. The CDR3 sequence is 13 residues long. Germline V gene lookup returns CDR1 MNHNS and CDR2 SASEGT. In DNA, the CDR3 is TGTGCCAGCAGTGAAGAGGTGCGGCAGCCCCAGCATTTT. It specifies CASSEEVRQPQHF.

The chain combines TRBV29-1 with TRBJ1-2; maybe TRBD1 (6 bases). V lost 8 bases and J lost 8, with 27 bases in between. Germline CDR1 reads SQVTM; CDR2 reads ANQGSEA. The CDR3 extends over 15 amino acids. CDR3 sequence (DNA): TGCAGCACCGGACAGCCCCCCGATGGCTATGGAGGCTACACCTTC. It yields the protein CSTGQPPDGYGGYTF.

The chain carries TRBV11-3 and TRBJ2-3, with 9 nucleotides matching TRBD1. The CDR3 has 16 amino acids. Per the germline V gene, CDR1 is SGHNT and CDR2 is YENEEA. The V gene end was trimmed by 5 bases and the J gene end by 6 bases; junction bases not matched to a gene: 12. DNA of the CDR3: TGTGCCAGCAGCCCCGGCGGGACAGGGAGGAGGGATACGCAGTATTTT. This sequence encodes CASSPGGTGRRDTQYF.

The chain carries TRBV7-8 and TRBJ1-1; no reliable D call. CDR3 length: 13 amino acids. Germline CDR1 reads SGHVS; CDR2 reads FQNEAQ. V shed 4 bases and J shed 11 bases, with 17 bases lying between them. CDR3 in DNA: TGTGCCAGCAGCTCGGCGGGAGACGTTCGGGCTTTCTTT. Its protein product is CASSSAGDVRAFF. Based on the CDR3 plus reference TRBV7-8 and TRBJ1-1, the full variable domain is GAGVSQSPRYKVAKRGQDVALRCDPISGHVSLFWYQQALGQGPEFLTYFQNEAQLDKSGLPSDRFFAERPEGSVSTLKIQRTQQEDSAVYLCASSSAGDVRAFFGQGTRLTVV.

The chain uses TRBV6-5 and TRBJ2-7, with a weak D call TRBD2 (5 bases). The V end lost 6 bases, the J end lost 2 bases, and 14 bases lay between the germline ends. Germline V gene data show CDR1 as MNHEY and CDR2 as SVGAGI. The CDR3 spans 14 residues. CDR3 bases: TGTGCCAGCAGCCTCTCAGCGGCTACCTACGAGCAGTACTTC. It is translated as CASSLSAATYEQYF.

In this sample, this clone turned up once. The rearrangement joins TRBV6-2 or TRBV6-3 to TRBJ1-1; 9 nucleotides line up with TRBD1. The CDR3 contains 15 residues. The V segment lost 6 bases and the J segment 4 bases; nucleotides outside the gene matches: 9. Per the germline V gene, CDR1 is MNHEY and CDR2 is SVGEGT. CDR3 in amino acids: CASSKTGQGFTEAFF. As DNA, the CDR3 is TGTGCCAGCAGCAAAACGGGACAGGGTTTCACTGAAGCTTTCTTT.

This chain uses TRBV6-5 with TRBJ2-7; 7 positions match TRBD1. CDR3 length equals 15 residues. Germline CDR1 is MNHEY and CDR2 is SVGAGI. J was trimmed by 2 bases and V by 6 bases; bases with no gene match: 10. This CDR3 reads CASSTRDRVPYEQYF. The CDR3, as DNA: TGTGCCAGCAGCACCCGAGACAGGGTACCCTACGAGCAGTACTTC.

The J gene is TRBJ1-1, the V gene TRBV7-9, with a tentative D call TRBD1 (5 bases). The CDR3 consists of 15 residues. Between the trimmed V and J ends, which lost 1 base and 4 bases, there was a span of 13 bases. The germline V gene has CDR1 SEHNR and CDR2 FQNEAQ (reference sequence). This CDR3 reads CASSLEGRVSTEAFF. The CDR3 coding sequence is TGTGCCAGCAGCTTAGAAGGCAGGGTGAGCACTGAAGCTTTCTTT.

This chain joins TRBV12-3 or TRBV12-4 and TRBJ2-1, with 8 bases matching TRBD2. Trimming removed 1 base from V and 10 bases from J; junction bases left unmatched: 3. This CDR3 is 13 amino acids long. This CDR3 reads CASSLEAGGEQFF. CDR3 nucleotides: TGTGCCAGCAGTTTAGAGGCGGGGGGAGAGCAGTTCTTC.

V usage is TRBV3-1 (or the pseudogene TRBV3-2) and J usage is TRBJ2-7; D unresolved. Between the trimmed V and J ends, which lost 0 bases and 1 base, there was a span of 7 bases. The germline V gene has CDR1 LGHDT and CDR2 YNNKEL (reference sequence). The CDR3 is 14 amino acids. The CDR3 region has the DNA TGTGCCAGCAGCCAAGAACCCAGGTCCTACGAGCAGTACTTC. This codes for CASSQEPRSYEQYF.

The rearrangement joins TRBV25-1 to TRBJ1-2, with 7 positions matching TRBD1. This CDR3 has 12 amino acids. Per the germline V gene, CDR1 is MGHDK and CDR2 is SYGVNS. J was trimmed by 5 bases and V by 8 bases; bases with no gene match: 5. The CDR3 nucleotides read TGTGCCAGCCGGGACAGTTCTTATGGCTACACCTTC. Its protein product is CASRDSSYGYTF.

The V call is TRBV6-5, the J call TRBJ1-2, with TRBD1 matching 8 bases. This CDR3 has 13 residues. Germline lookup yields CDR1 MNHEY and CDR2 SVGAGI. The junction had 9 bases not matched to a gene; V was cut back by 6 bases and J by 9 bases. CDR3 protein: CASSRTGGLSYTF. In DNA form, the CDR3 reads TGTGCCAGCAGCCGAACAGGGGGTCTGAGCTACACCTTC.

The V gene is TRBV7-2, the J gene TRBJ2-7; D is possibly TRBD2 (6 bases). V was shortened by 4 bases and J by 6 bases, with 16 bases between the two germline ends. This CDR3 is 14 amino acids long. CDR1 SGHTA and CDR2 FQGNSA come from the germline V gene. The CDR3 DNA reads TGTGCCAGCAGCTCCAGACTAGGGCACCGCGAGCAGTACTTC. The encoded protein is CASSSRLGHREQYF.

This rearrangement joins TRBV7-9 to TRBJ1-1, with D possibly matching TRBD1 (5 bases). Trimming removed 1 base from V and 1 base from J, with 10 bases in between. This CDR3 region has 15 residues. Per the germline V gene, CDR1 is SEHNR and CDR2 is FQNEAQ (reference sequence). Written as DNA, the CDR3 is TGTGCCAGCAGCTTAGAGGAGGGACGGAACACTGAAGCTTTCTTT. Encoded protein: CASSLEEGRNTEAFF.